The 9 T cell receptor beta chains given below trace back to one sample, sequenced in a study of cytomegalovirus exposure and HLA in healthy donors. The PCR had 60 Vbeta and 13 Jbeta primers. Sequencing was performed with immunoSEQ multiplex PCR; in TCRdb, only in-frame clones are kept and a portion is missing. The sample holds about 160,000 clones, about 77% seen once. Source material: PBMCs. The receptors derive from a male donor in good health and CMV-seropositive.

In its sample, this clone was seen once. This chain connects TRBV10-3 to TRBJ2-1; TRBD2 aligns across 8 bases. Germline CDR1 reads ENHRY; CDR2 reads SYGVKD. Germline trimming cut 9 bases from V and 9 bases from J; bases unmatched to any gene: 7. The CDR3 covers 12 residues. CDR3 region: CAIGLALSEQFF. The CDR3 DNA follows: TGTGCCATAGGACTAGCCCTCAGTGAGCAGTTCTTC.

The rearrangement links TRBV27 to TRBJ2-7; TRBD1 is a possible D gene (6 bases). Germline V gene data show CDR1 as MNHEY and CDR2 as SMNVEV (reference sequence). The V end lost 11 bases, the J end lost 5 bases, and 16 bases lay between the germline ends. This CDR3 is built from 12 residues. DNA for the CDR3: TGTGCCCCCCAAACAGGGATCAACGAGCAGTACTTC. It codes for CAPQTGINEQYF.

This chain uses TRBV11-2 with TRBJ2-5; tentative D call: TRBD1 (6 bases). The CDR3 is 16 amino acids. Between the trimmed V and J ends, which lost 1 base and 5 bases, there was a span of 17 bases. Per the germline V gene, CDR1 is SGHAT and CDR2 is FQNNGV. The CDR3 protein is CASSLVAGDVGETQYF. The CDR3 region has the DNA TGTGCCAGCAGCTTAGTGGCAGGGGATGTAGGGGAGACCCAGTACTTC.

This clone appeared a single time. The chain has TRBV9 and TRBJ1-2; 8 bases agree with TRBD1. V was pared by 2 bases and J by 7 bases, with 7 bases of the junction left unmatched. This CDR3 has 14 amino acids. Per the germline V gene, CDR1 is SGDLS and CDR2 is YYNGEE. The CDR3 here is CASSVRRTGGGYTF. CDR3 in DNA: TGTGCCAGCAGCGTTAGGAGAACAGGGGGTGGCTACACCTTC.

The chain combines TRBV6-1 with TRBJ2-3, with 12 nucleotides matching TRBD2. V shed 4 bases, J shed 8 bases, and the junction held 7 bases outside the gene matches. CDR1 and CDR2 (germline): MNHNS, SASEGT. The CDR3 loop spans 15 amino acids. CDR3 sequence reads: CASSALAGGPSTQYF. Written as DNA, the CDR3 is TGTGCCAGCAGTGCCCTAGCGGGGGGGCCCAGTACGCAGTATTTT.

This clone has only a few counts. The chain recombines TRBV6-5 with TRBJ1-1, with 7 bases aligning to TRBD1. The V gene's germline CDR1 is MNHEY and CDR2 SVGAGI. Trimming removed 7 bases from V and 1 base from J; junction bases left unmatched: 3. This CDR3 spans 13 amino acids. CDR3 in amino acids: CASKQGGNTEAFF. The CDR3 coding sequence is TGTGCCAGCAAGCAGGGGGGGAACACTGAAGCTTTCTTT.

The DNA of the CDR3 is TGTGCCAGCAGCTTACGAACGGGCCGGAGGACCCCGAACACCGGGGAGCTGTTTTTT. Translating gives CASSLRTGRRTPNTGELFF. The genes are TRBV11-2 and TRBJ2-2, with D possibly TRBD2 on 5 matching bases. CDR3 length: 19 amino acids. Per the germline V gene, CDR1 is SGHAT and CDR2 is FQNNGV. The V gene lost 2 bases and the J gene lost 0 bases, with 19 bases spanning the gap. The full variable domain, completed using reference TRBV11-2 and TRBJ2-2, is EAGVAQSPRYKIIEKRQSVAFWCNPISGHATLYWYQQILGQGPKLLIQFQNNGVVDDSQLPKDRFSAERLKGVDSTLKIQPAKLEDSAVYLCASSLRTGRRTPNTGELFFGEGSRLTVL.

The gene calls are TRBV2 and TRBJ2-2; 8 bases are a match to TRBD1. This CDR3 contains 15 residues. Germline CDR1 and CDR2: SNHLY and FYNNEI. V lost 6 bases to trimming and J lost 1 base; unmatched junction nucleotides: 4. In nucleotides, the CDR3 is TGTGCCAGCAGGAGGGGGACAGGGAACACCGGGGAGCTGTTTTTT. It translates to CASRRGTGNTGELFF.

This chain joins TRBV19 and TRBJ1-2; D gene unclear. The CDR3 sequence is 15 residues long. Trimming pared 3 bases from V and 1 base from J, leaving 12 bases between. Germline V gene sequence: CDR1 LNHDA, CDR2 SQIVND (reference sequence). CDR3 loop: CASSIFTRNNYGYTF. The CDR3 coding sequence is TGTGCCAGTAGTATCTTTACCAGAAATAACTATGGCTACACCTTC.